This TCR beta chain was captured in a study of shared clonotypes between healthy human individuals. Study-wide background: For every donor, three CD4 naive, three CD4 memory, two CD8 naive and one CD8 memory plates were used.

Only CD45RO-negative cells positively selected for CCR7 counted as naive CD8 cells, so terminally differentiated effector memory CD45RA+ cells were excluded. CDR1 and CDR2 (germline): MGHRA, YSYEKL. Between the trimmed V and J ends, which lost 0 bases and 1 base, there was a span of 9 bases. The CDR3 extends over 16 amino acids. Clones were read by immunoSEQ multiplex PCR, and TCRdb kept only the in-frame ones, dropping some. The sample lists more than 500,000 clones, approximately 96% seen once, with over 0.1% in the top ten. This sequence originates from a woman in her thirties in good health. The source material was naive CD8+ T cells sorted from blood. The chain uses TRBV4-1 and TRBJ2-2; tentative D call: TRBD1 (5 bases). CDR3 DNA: TGCGCCAGCAGCCAAGAAAAAGACAGGAACACCGGGGAGCTGTTTTTT. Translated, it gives CASSQEKDRNTGELFF.